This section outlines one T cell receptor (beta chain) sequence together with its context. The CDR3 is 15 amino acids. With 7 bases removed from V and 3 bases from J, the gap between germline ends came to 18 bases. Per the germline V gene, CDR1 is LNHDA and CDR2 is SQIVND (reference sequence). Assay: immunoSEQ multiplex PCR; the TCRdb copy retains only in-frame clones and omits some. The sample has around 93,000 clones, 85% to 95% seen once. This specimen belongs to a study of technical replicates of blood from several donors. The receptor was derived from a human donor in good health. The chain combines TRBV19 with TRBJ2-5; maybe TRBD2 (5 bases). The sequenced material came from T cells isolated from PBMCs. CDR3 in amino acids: CASTPLIGKEETQYF. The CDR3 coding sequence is TGTGCCAGTACCCCCCTGATCGGGAAAGAAGAGACCCAGTACTTC.